A single sample is the source of the 2 T cell receptor beta chains below, sequenced in a study of T cell changes during pregnancy in multiple sclerosis. Using immunoSEQ multiplex PCR, the repertoire was profiled, and TCRdb retains in-frame clones only, with some absent. In the table there are roughly 64,000 clones, over 95% of which are singletons. Sequenced here: CD8+ T cells from peripheral blood mononuclear cells, sampled after pregnancy. Source of these receptors: a female donor with multiple sclerosis, enrolled in a pregnancy study.

This chain uses TRBV5-1 with TRBJ2-7, with 8 bases fitting TRBD1. V lost 7 bases to trimming and J lost 3 bases; unmatched junction nucleotides: 6. Germline V gives CDR1 SGHRS, CDR2 YFSETQ. The CDR3 spans 13 residues. CDR3 coding DNA: TGCGCCAGCCGGACAGGGAATCGCTACGAGCAGTACTTC. This codes for CASRTGNRYEQYF.

This chain links TRBV5-8 with TRBJ2-7, with D perhaps matching TRBD2 (5 bases). This CDR3 has 15 amino acids. The ends were cut back, 4 bases at V and 0 bases at J, with 14 bases in the middle. Germline CDR1 reads SGHTS; CDR2 reads YDEGEE. CDR3 sequence reads: CASSPVSGYSYEQYF. The CDR3 nucleotides read TGTGCCAGCAGCCCCGTAAGCGGCTACTCCTACGAGCAGTACTTC.